A single sample is the source of the 27 T cell receptor beta chains below, sequenced in a study of cytomegalovirus exposure and HLA in healthy donors (dated by TCRdb to about 2017). Preparation of the library involved the immunoSEQ multiplex PCR assay. For the multiplex PCR, a mixture combining 60 forward primers for TCR Vbeta segments and 13 reverse primers for TCR Jbeta segments was used. The source is immuneACCESS, and TCRdb retained only in-frame sequences with V and J called. Part of the clones is not carried over; for the studies checked, unresolved V genes explain less than half of this, and the remainder is unexplained. In all, the sample holds around 200,000 clones, and 81% of those were seen once. Clones ranked in the top ten supply 3.8% of the sample. Material for sequencing was PBMCs. The receptors were gathered from a man in his forties or fifties in good health and CMV-seronegative.

The CDR3 sequence is CASSLHTGATNQPQHF. The CDR3 DNA reads TGTGCCAGCAGCTTACATACAGGGGCCACCAATCAGCCCCAGCATTTT. The chain recombines TRBV11-2 with TRBJ1-5; 7 bases line up with TRBD1. V dropped 2 bases and J dropped 3; count of bases not matched to a gene: 7. CDR1 is SGHAT, CDR2 FQNNGV, per germline. This CDR3 region has 16 residues.

This chain connects TRBV4-3 to TRBJ2-6; 8 bases map to TRBD1. The junction had 10 bases not matched to a gene; V was cut back by 2 bases and J by 4 bases. Germline V gene data show CDR1 as LGHNA and CDR2 as YSLEER. The CDR3 length is 18 residues. The CDR3 DNA reads TGCGCCAGCAGCCAATCGCAGACAGGGGTCTCCGGGGCCAACGTCCTGACTTTC. It codes for CASSQSQTGVSGANVLTF.

Turning to this clone: A read error may account for a junction end that differs from germline. The chain recombines TRBV27 with TRBJ2-7; TRBD1 matches at 7 bases. CDR1 and CDR2 (germline): MNHEY, SMNVEV (reference sequence). CDR3 length equals 13 residues. CDR3 bases: TGTGCCAGAAGAAGGGGGCGCTTGTACGGGCAGTACTTC. Protein sequence: CARRRGRLYGQYF.

The CDR3 reads CASSPQPPSGGLSDTQYF. In nucleotides, the CDR3 is TGCGCCAGCAGCCCTCAGCCCCCTAGCGGGGGGTTGTCAGATACGCAGTATTTT. The chain combines TRBV4-3 with TRBJ2-3; 11 positions match TRBD2. The ends lost 4 bases at V and 4 bases at J; junction bases unmatched: 13. The CDR3 spans 18 residues. The V gene's germline CDR1 is LGHNA and CDR2 YSLEER.

In its sample, this clone was seen once. V and J are TRBV18 and TRBJ2-5; 7 bases are shared with TRBD1. The end of the DNA fits TRBJ2-7 better, so the J call may be wrong. The V gene's germline CDR1 is KGHSH and CDR2 LQKENI. CDR3 size: 15 residues. Here the CDR3 DNA reads TGTGCCAGCTCACCCTCCCTGGGACAGACCTACGAGCAGTACTTC. Translating it yields CASSPSLGQTYEQYF.

The J gene is TRBJ2-7, the V gene TRBV25-1; 11 bases map to TRBD1. CDR3 length equals 15 residues. Germline V gene sequence: CDR1 MGHDK, CDR2 SYGVNS. Germline trimming cut 2 bases from V and 4 bases from J; bases unmatched to any gene: 4. The CDR3 region is CASSEPGQGDYEQYF. As DNA, the CDR3 is TGTGCCAGCAGTGAACCGGGACAGGGGGATTACGAGCAGTACTTC.

This clone occurred once. The rearrangement links TRBV18 to TRBJ2-1; 7 nucleotides match TRBD2. V was clipped by 2 bases and J by 9 bases; unmatched bases: 7. The CDR3 covers 14 residues. Germline CDR1 reads KGHSH; CDR2 reads LQKENI. CDR3 region: CASSPLGGGTEQFF. The CDR3 nucleotides are TGTGCCAGCTCACCATTGGGCGGGGGTACTGAGCAGTTCTTC.

The table lists this clone with a few counts. The chain is built from TRBV11-2 and TRBJ2-1; perhaps TRBD2 as D (6 bases). Germline CDR1 reads SGHAT; CDR2 reads FQNNGV. The CDR3 runs 15 residues. The germline V and J ends were trimmed by 5 bases and 4 bases, with 15 bases remaining between them. The CDR3 loop reads CASSQDYSPYNEQFF. The CDR3 DNA reads TGTGCCAGCAGCCAGGACTACTCCCCGTACAATGAGCAGTTCTTC.

The V and J genes are TRBV4-1 and TRBJ1-5; a possible D gene is TRBD1 (6 bases). V lost 5 bases, J lost 0 bases, and 17 bases lay in between. CDR1 is MGHRA, CDR2 YSYEKL, per germline. This CDR3 comprises 17 residues. CDR3: CASSYRLDSISNQPQHF. The DNA for the CDR3 is TGCGCCAGCAGCTATCGACTGGACAGTATTAGCAATCAGCCCCAGCATTTT.

The count of this clone is one. The chain employs TRBV7-2 and TRBJ1-5; D unresolved. Trimming took 1 base from V and 6 from J, leaving 13 bases between them. CDR3 size: 15 residues. Germline assignment: CDR1 SGHTA and CDR2 FQGNSA. This chain's CDR3 is CASSLENFAGQPQHF. CDR3 DNA: TGTGCCAGCAGCTTAGAGAACTTTGCTGGTCAGCCCCAGCATTTT.

In its sample, this clone was seen once. The V gene is TRBV6-5, the J gene TRBJ2-2, with D possibly matching TRBD1 (6 bases). Trimming removed 9 bases from V and 1 base from J, with 9 bases in between. Germline V gene data show CDR1 as MNHEY and CDR2 as SVGAGI. CDR3 size: 13 residues. The CDR3 here is CASWTVNTGELFF. The CDR3 DNA follows: TGTGCCAGTTGGACAGTGAACACCGGGGAGCTGTTTTTT.

This chain connects TRBV27 to TRBJ1-2, with no clear D. Germline V CDR1 and CDR2: MNHEY, SMNVEV (reference sequence). The V end lost 7 bases, the J end lost 6 bases, and 24 bases lay between the germline ends. CDR3 length: 16 residues. This CDR3 reads CASTPTPDTELNGYTF. The CDR3, as DNA: TGTGCCAGCACCCCGACCCCCGACACGGAACTCAATGGCTACACCTTC.

A remark on this clone: One junction end disagrees with the germline gene, perhaps due to a read error. The genes are TRBV7-9 and TRBJ2-7; the D gene is possibly TRBD2 (6 bases). Per germline, CDR1 SEHNR and CDR2 FQNEAQ (reference sequence). The CDR3 extends over 14 amino acids. The CDR3 spells CSSSFETRSSEQYF. CDR3 bases: TGTTCCAGCAGCTTCGAGACTAGGTCGAGCGAGCAGTACTTC. The variable domain in full, with the rest retrieved from reference TRBV7-9 and TRBJ2-7, is DTGVSQNPRHKITKRGQNVTFRCDPISEHNRLYWYRQTLGQGPEFLTYFQNEAQLEKSRLLSDRFSAERPKGSFSTLEIQRTEQGDSAMYLCSSSFETRSSEQYFGPGTRLTVT.

The chain joins TRBV5-5 to TRBJ2-1, with TRBD1 identical over 9 bases. Germline V gene lookup returns CDR1 SGHKS and CDR2 YYEKEE (reference sequence). This CDR3 has 15 residues. The trim removed 4 bases at V and 6 bases at J, leaving 8 bases unmatched. DNA for the CDR3: TGTGCCAGCAGCCAGGGACAGGGCCTCCGCAATGAGCAGTTCTTC. It yields the protein CASSQGQGLRNEQFF.

The chain recombines TRBV7-9 with TRBJ2-5; a weak D match, TRBD2 (5 bases). The CDR3 runs to 14 residues. The germline V and J ends were trimmed by 5 bases and 5 bases, with 15 bases remaining between them. CDR1 is SEHNR and CDR2 is FQNEAQ in the germline V gene (reference sequence). Here the CDR3 DNA reads TGTGCCAGCAGCCCCACGGCATGGGAGGAGACCCAGTACTTC. It specifies CASSPTAWEETQYF.

The chain uses TRBV15 and TRBJ1-2; D gene uncertain. Per the germline V gene, CDR1 is LNHNV and CDR2 is YYDKDF (reference sequence). The CDR3 has 13 residues. Between the trimmed V and J ends, which lost 0 bases and 3 bases, there was a span of 5 bases. The CDR3 loop reads CATSRDSHYGYTF. The DNA for the CDR3 is TGTGCCACCAGCAGAGACAGTCACTATGGCTACACCTTC. Filled out from reference TRBV15 and TRBJ1-2, the complete variable domain reads DAMVIQNPRYQVTQFGKPVTLSCSQTLNHNVMYWYQQKSSQAPKLLFHYYDKDFNNEADTPDNFQSRRPNTSFCFLDIRSPGLGDTAMYLCATSRDSHYGYTFGSGTRLTVV.

This chain joins TRBV27 and TRBJ1-6; D unclear. The CDR3 spans 13 residues. Germline CDR1 MNHEY, CDR2 SMNVEV (reference sequence). V was cut by 8 bases and J by 7 bases, with 12 bases left in between. The CDR3 bases are TGTGCCAGCCGTCGGGTTTGGAATTCACCCCTCCACTTT. Translation: CASRRVWNSPLHF.

The V and J genes are TRBV6-5 and TRBJ2-1; 9 bases map to TRBD1. Germline CDR1 is MNHEY and CDR2 is SVGAGI. Trimming removed 0 bases from V and 4 bases from J; junction bases left unmatched: 4. CDR3 length: 16 amino acids. The CDR3 bases are TGTGCCAGCAGTTACTCCGGGACAGGGTTTTACAATGAGCAGTTCTTC. This sequence encodes CASSYSGTGFYNEQFF.

The chain recombines TRBV7-2 with TRBJ2-2, with 7 bases that match TRBD1. Germline V CDR1 and CDR2: SGHTA, FQGNSA. With V trimmed by 7 bases and J by 3 bases, 8 bases remained unmatched. The CDR3 spans 15 residues. CDR3 sequence (DNA): TGTGCCAGCACCCAGGGGGATATTTACACCGGGGAGCTGTTTTTT. Residues: CASTQGDIYTGELFF.

The chain is built from TRBV4-1 and TRBJ2-5, with 7 bases that match TRBD1. Germline values: CDR1 MGHRA, CDR2 YSYEKL. V dropped 4 bases and J dropped 5; count of bases not matched to a gene: 4. The CDR3 is 13 residues long. In DNA, the CDR3 is TGCGCCAGCAGCCGCTTACAGGGGGAGACCCAGTACTTC. Translation gives CASSRLQGETQYF.

V is TRBV9 and J is TRBJ2-2, with a tentative D call TRBD2 (7 bases). V lost 2 bases, J lost 5 bases, and 10 bases lay in between. Germline V gene data show CDR1 as SGDLS and CDR2 as YYNGEE. There are 14 residues in the CDR3. The CDR3 sequence: CASSVKGGTGELFF. The DNA for the CDR3 is TGTGCCAGCAGCGTCAAGGGGGGGACCGGGGAGCTGTTTTTT.

This chain joins TRBV7-2 and TRBJ1-4; TRBD1 might be the D (5 bases). Germline V gene sequence: CDR1 SGHTA, CDR2 FQGNSA. Trimming removed 5 bases at V and 3 bases at J, with 10 bases between. This CDR3 is built from 14 residues. The CDR3 DNA reads TGTGCCAGCAGCCAGGGTCCTTCTAATGAAAAACTGTTTTTT. Translating gives CASSQGPSNEKLFF.

The chain links TRBV4-3 to TRBJ1-1; TRBD1 is a possible D gene (6 bases). The CDR3 consists of 16 residues. The germline V gene has CDR1 LGHNA and CDR2 YSLEER. Trimming took off 0 bases at V and 4 bases at J, with 15 bases between the two ends. The CDR3 is CASSQEPGGLSTEAFF. CDR3 sequence (DNA): TGCGCCAGCAGCCAAGAGCCGGGGGGGCTGAGCACTGAAGCTTTCTTT.

The chain is built from TRBV10-2 and TRBJ1-1; D remains unclear. This CDR3 has 12 amino acids. Germline CDR1 is WSHSY and CDR2 is SAAADI. Trimming cost V 8 bases and J 1 base, with 8 bases left between them. CDR3 DNA: TGCGCCAGCCTTAGACAGAACACTGAAGCTTTCTTT. This translates into CASLRQNTEAFF.

With regard to this clone: One end of the junction varies from germline; a read error may be responsible. The chain links TRBV4-3 to TRBJ1-2; the D is unclear. Germline-derived CDR1 and CDR2 are LGHNA and YSLEER. The CDR3 contains 14 residues. The DNA for the CDR3 is TGCGCCAGCGGCCAAGCGACGGGGAACTATGGCTACACCTTC. It encodes CASGQATGNYGYTF.

This chain links TRBV18 with TRBJ1-1; D gene uncertain. Germline values: CDR1 KGHSH, CDR2 LQKENI. The V gene lost 3 bases and the J gene lost 1 base, with 12 bases spanning the gap. There are 15 residues in the CDR3. CDR3 nucleotides: TGTGCCAGCTCACCCTCCCAAACATCGAACACTGAAGCTTTCTTT. This translates into CASSPSQTSNTEAFF.

The rearrangement links TRBV10-3 to TRBJ1-2, with D tentatively TRBD1 (6 bases). V was pared by 11 bases and J by 6 bases, with 19 bases between. CDR1 is ENHRY and CDR2 is SYGVKD in the germline V gene. There are 13 residues in the CDR3. The DNA of the CDR3 is TGTGCCTCCTCCGGCGGGGGCCCTAATGGCTACACCTTC. Translated: CASSGGGPNGYTF.